What follows are 13 T cell receptor beta chains derived from one specimen sequenced in a study of cytomegalovirus exposure and HLA in healthy donors. The PCR employed 60 Vbeta primers together with 13 Jbeta primers. Measured with immunoSEQ multiplex PCR; TCRdb has only the in-frame clones, and not every one. The sample yields 150,000 to 200,000 clones, approximately 84% seen once. The sequencing sample was made of PBMCs. These receptors originate from a girl under three years old in good health and CMV-seronegative.

This chain links TRBV30 with TRBJ1-6, with no clear D. V was pared by 2 bases and J by 5 bases, with 7 bases between. CDR3 size: 13 residues. Per germline, CDR1 GTSNPN and CDR2 SVGIG (reference sequence). The DNA of the CDR3 is TGTGCCTGGAGTTTTCAGAATAATTCACCCCTCCACTTT. This encodes CAWSFQNNSPLHF.

The chain couples TRBV7-8 to TRBJ2-2; no clear D. Germline V CDR1 and CDR2: SGHVS, FQNEAQ. The ends were cut back, 3 bases at V and 7 bases at J, with 9 bases in the middle. The CDR3 is 13 amino acids. CDR3 protein: CASSFDIVGELFF. The DNA for the CDR3 is TGTGCCAGCAGCTTCGACATCGTCGGGGAGCTGTTTTTT.

V is TRBV7-2 and J is TRBJ1-1; 7 bases align to TRBD1. V dropped 4 bases and J dropped 3; count of bases not matched to a gene: 11. The CDR3 length is 16 residues. Germline-derived CDR1 and CDR2 are SGHTA and FQGNSA. The CDR3 protein is CASSSPRQGRYTEAFF. In nucleotides, the CDR3 is TGTGCCAGCAGCTCACCCAGACAGGGAAGGTACACTGAAGCTTTCTTT. Together with reference TRBV7-2 and TRBJ1-1, the CDR3 gives the full variable domain: GAGVSQSPSNKVTEKGKDVELRCDPISGHTALYWYRQSLGQGLEFLIYFQGNSAPDKSGLPSDRFSAERTGGSVSTLTIQRTQQEDSAVYLCASSSPRQGRYTEAFFGQGTRLTVV.

In DNA, the CDR3 is TGTGCCAGCAGTTACGGCAGGTACAATGAGCAGTTCTTC. It is translated as CASSYGRYNEQFF. V gene TRBV6-5 combines with J gene TRBJ2-1; D unresolved. CDR1 and CDR2 from the germline V gene are MNHEY and SVGAGI. The CDR3 is 13 residues long. V was cut by 2 bases and J by 4 bases, with 6 bases left in between.

The chain links TRBV6-6 to TRBJ1-3; maybe TRBD1 (5 bases). The V end lost 1 base, the J end lost 8 bases, and 9 bases lay between the germline ends. This CDR3 has 13 amino acids. Germline CDR1 and CDR2: MNHNY and SVGAGI (reference sequence). The CDR3 nucleotides read TGTGCCAGCAGTTACTGGGGGGGGGACACCATATATTTT. This translates into CASSYWGGDTIYF.

Only one count was recorded for this clone. This chain uses TRBV9 with TRBJ2-3; the match to TRBD2 covers 9 bases. The junction had 7 bases not matched to a gene; V was cut back by 3 bases and J by 5 bases. From germline, CDR1 is SGDLS and CDR2 YYNGEE. The CDR3 is 15 residues long. The CDR3 spells CASSGGTSQGDTQYF. In DNA, the CDR3 is TGTGCCAGCAGCGGAGGGACTAGCCAGGGAGATACGCAGTATTTT.

V usage is TRBV30 and J usage is TRBJ1-1; 8 bases align to TRBD1. This CDR3 comprises 15 residues. Germline CDR1 is GTSNPN and CDR2 is SVGIG (reference sequence). V shed 0 bases and J 5 bases; nucleotides not matched to a gene: 8. The CDR3: CAWSVPDRGYTEAFF. The CDR3 DNA reads as TGTGCCTGGAGTGTCCCCGACAGGGGTTATACTGAAGCTTTCTTT.

The genes are TRBV4-2 and TRBJ1-1; no clear D gene. The CDR3 is made up of 14 amino acids. V dropped 0 bases and J dropped 6 bases, with 11 bases sitting between them. CDR1 is LGHNA, CDR2 YNFKEQ, per germline. The CDR3 reads CASSQDWREAEAFF. The CDR3 region has the DNA TGTGCCAGCAGCCAAGACTGGAGGGAGGCTGAAGCTTTCTTT.

This chain connects TRBV27 to TRBJ2-1; TRBD2 matches 10 bases. Germline CDR1 and CDR2: MNHEY and SMNVEV (reference sequence). The length of the CDR3 is 15 residues. V shed 8 bases and J 5 bases; nucleotides not matched to a gene: 9. The CDR3 coding sequence is TGTGCCAGCCTCACGAGGACTAGCGGAGACAATGAGCAGTTCTTC. Its translation: CASLTRTSGDNEQFF.

The chain links TRBV7-2 to TRBJ2-1, with TRBD1 identical over 7 bases. The ends lost 5 bases at V and 5 bases at J; junction bases unmatched: 9. Germline V gene sequence: CDR1 SGHTA, CDR2 FQGNSA. This CDR3 has 15 residues. CDR3 sequence: CASSPPGQTHNEQFF. The CDR3 nucleotides are TGTGCCAGCAGCCCACCGGGACAGACCCACAATGAGCAGTTCTTC.

V gene TRBV5-4 combines with J gene TRBJ2-3; D remains unclear. CDR1 is SGHNT, CDR2 YYREEE, per germline (reference sequence). V dropped 2 bases and J dropped 1 base, with 5 bases sitting between them. The CDR3 covers 13 residues. The CDR3 nucleotides are TGTGCCAGCAGCTTCCAGGGCACAGATACGCAGTATTTT. This gives the protein CASSFQGTDTQYF.

This rearrangement joins TRBV6-6 to TRBJ2-7, with D possibly being TRBD2 (5 bases). The germline gives CDR1 MNHNY, CDR2 SVGAGI (reference sequence). The CDR3 is 13 residues long. With 5 bases removed from V and 4 bases from J, the gap between germline ends came to 12 bases. CDR3 loop: CASSDGLLYEQYF. In DNA, the CDR3 is TGTGCCAGCAGTGACGGACTCCTATACGAGCAGTACTTC.

This clone was counted a single time. This chain links TRBV30 with TRBJ1-3, with 7 bases identical to TRBD1. Germline V gives CDR1 GTSNPN, CDR2 SVGIG (reference sequence). V was clipped by 8 bases and J by 0 bases; unmatched bases: 10. The CDR3 totals 15 residues. Here the CDR3 reads CAGQQGTYSGNTIYF. The DNA for the CDR3 is TGTGCCGGACAACAGGGGACCTACTCTGGAAACACCATATATTTT.